This TCR beta chain originates from a study of T cell changes during pregnancy in multiple sclerosis (dated by TCRdb to the late 2010s). Describing the broader study: The study looked at changes in the T cell repertoire across pregnancy in women with multiple sclerosis.

As concerns this clone: Its recognized antigen is unknown. Base qualities were left out, and no much larger clone turns up one base away.

Library preparation was by the immunoSEQ multiplex PCR assay. Sourced from immuneACCESS, this table was stored by TCRdb with only in-frame sequences that have V and J called. A share of the clones is absent; for the studies checked, an unresolved V gene accounts for under half, and the remainder has no known explanation. The sample table contains 35,000 to 40,000 clones; only one count was recorded for 88% of them. The ten most abundant clones make up about 1.1% of the sample. The CDR3 numbers 14 residues from cysteine through phenylalanine. The retained sequence is limited to the CDR3, 42 bases, with the frame set at the first base. CDR1 and CDR2, looked up from the germline V gene, are SNHLY and FYNNEI. V and J are trimmed by 5 bases and 10 bases, and the gene matches miss 5 bases of the junction.

Sequencing was performed on CD4+ T cells from peripheral blood mononuclear cells, taken before pregnancy. The receptor chain draws on TRBV2 and TRBJ2-1; 13 bases in the junction line up with TRBD2. The clonotype comes from a female donor with multiple sclerosis, enrolled in a pregnancy study. The bases read TGTGCCAGCAGTACTTGGGGACTAGCGGGAGAGCAGTTCTTC. Translated, this gives CASSTWGLAGEQFF.